This T cell receptor beta chain was sequenced during a study of T cell responses to AZD1222 COVID-19 vaccine. Study-wide context: Analyses pooled second doses at about 4 or about 12 weeks.

As for this clone: The target antigen is unknown.

Sequenced by immunoSEQ multiplex PCR; TCRdb stores in-frame clones only, minus some. The table includes about 130,000 clones, around 87% detected once. Study-level points and caveats: Two doses of AZD1222 preceded a rise in Spike-specific TCR breadth and depth. Unmutated variant regions are reportedly the target of nearly half of TCRs that are spike-specific.

The starting material was peripheral blood, obtained on day 0 of AZD1222 vaccination. The TCR originated in an adult in good health.

CDR3 region: CASGGSGADTQYF. DNA of the CDR3: TGTGCCTCAGGGGGTAGCGGGGCAGATACGCAGTATTTT. The gene calls are TRBV27 and TRBJ2-3, with D possibly TRBD2 on 8 matching bases. Trimming took off 11 bases at V and 4 bases at J, with 16 bases between the two ends. The CDR3 consists of 13 residues. CDR1 and CDR2 (germline): MNHEY, SMNVEV (reference sequence).